The 30 T cell receptor beta chains listed next were all sequenced from one sample in a study of T cell repertoires in cytomegalovirus infection. Antigens for these TCRs are unknown. TCRdb analysed the reads with MiXCR anew, one entry per CDR3 protein. The sample lists 100,000 to 120,000 distinct CDR3 sequences, about 30% seen once, with 35% to 50% in the top ten. The specimen comprised CD8+ T cells from cultured PBMCs, sampled from culture after CMV antigen stimulation. The receptors shown here come from a human donor in good health (CMV status not recorded). Some clones in this sample may be carry-over from other donors' samples.

The sample holds many counts of this clonotype. The chain employs TRBV7-2 and TRBJ1-1; tentatively, D is TRBD1 (5 bases). The CDR3 is made up of 16 amino acids. V dropped 4 bases and J dropped 1 base, with 16 bases sitting between them. Germline lookup yields CDR1 SGHTA and CDR2 FQGNSA. Here the CDR3 DNA reads TGTGCCAGCAGCTCCCTAGTGTGGCAGGGGAACACTGAAGCTTTCTTT. Translation gives CASSSLVWQGNTEAFF. Together with reference TRBV7-2 and TRBJ1-1, the CDR3 gives the full variable domain: GAGVSQSPSNKVTEKGKDVELRCDPISGHTALYWYRQSLGQGLEFLIYFQGNSAPDKSGLPSDRFSAERTGGSVSTLTIQRTQQEDSAVYLCASSSLVWQGNTEAFFGQGTRLTVV.

The chain combines TRBV4-1 with TRBJ1-5, with unresolved D. The CDR3 is 13 residues long. The V end was cut by 0 bases, the J end by 7 bases, with 7 bases between. In germline, CDR1 is MGHRA, CDR2 YSYEKL. CDR3 nucleotide sequence: TGCGCCAGCAGCCAAGACCCCCACCAGCCCCAGCATTTT. Amino acids: CASSQDPHQPQHF.

The chain combines TRBV28 with TRBJ2-1; 9 positions match TRBD1. The CDR3 is made up of 16 amino acids. Germline-derived CDR1 and CDR2 are MDHEN and SYDVKM. V shed 3 bases and J 7 bases; nucleotides not matched to a gene: 10. The CDR3 protein is CASSFPTGTGLNEQFF. CDR3 bases: TGTGCCAGCAGTTTTCCAACCGGGACAGGGCTAAATGAGCAGTTCTTC.

In this sample, this clonotype turned up a few times. CDR3: CASSFLPSRDIHNEQFF. As DNA, the CDR3 is TGTGCCAGCAGCTTCCTCCCCAGTCGTGACATACACAATGAGCAGTTCTTC. The J gene is TRBJ2-1, the V gene TRBV11-3; D remains unclear. The V end was cut by 3 bases, the J end by 5 bases, with 20 bases between. The germline CDR1 and CDR2 sequences are SGHNT and YENEEA. The CDR3 runs to 17 residues.

The V call is TRBV2, the J call TRBJ1-3, with 8 bases identical to TRBD1. The CDR3 consists of 20 residues. Unmatched junction bases numbered 19, after V lost 6 bases and J lost 0 bases. Germline V lookup: CDR1 SNHLY, CDR2 FYNNEI. This chain's CDR3 is CASSPKPGTGHSRSGNTIYF. In DNA, the CDR3 is TGTGCCAGCAGCCCAAAACCCGGGACAGGCCACAGCCGCTCTGGAAACACCATATATTTT.

This clonotype was observed a few times. The chain has TRBV18 and TRBJ2-5; 13 bases are a match to TRBD2. Germline CDR1 is KGHSH and CDR2 is LQKENI. The CDR3 consists of 17 residues. Losses at the gene ends were 0 bases for V and 1 base for J; bases not matched to a gene: 2. CDR3 DNA: TGTGCCAGCTCACCACCGGGACTAGCGGGGTTCCAAGAGACCCAGTACTTC. Its translation: CASSPPGLAGFQETQYF.

This clonotype was seen repeatedly, ten times or more. The V gene is TRBV28, the J gene TRBJ2-7; 7 bases fit TRBD2. The CDR3 is made up of 14 amino acids. After removal of 5 bases from V and 2 bases from J, the junction contained 6 bases not matched to a gene. Germline V CDR1 and CDR2: MDHEN, SYDVKM. The DNA of the CDR3 is TGTGCCAGCAGTCCCTCAAGCGGGACCTACGAGCAGTACTTC. As protein: CASSPSSGTYEQYF.

This clonotype was counted ten times or more. V is TRBV4-2 and J is TRBJ2-1; 9 bases match TRBD1. The V segment lost 2 bases and the J segment 3 bases; nucleotides outside the gene matches: 11. Germline V gives CDR1 LGHNA, CDR2 YNFKEQ. The CDR3 contains 18 residues. The CDR3 DNA reads TGTGCCAGCAGCCAACCCGTTGACAGGGGGACGAGCTACAATGAGCAGTTCTTC. It yields the protein CASSQPVDRGTSYNEQFF.

In this sample, this clonotype turned up many times. The chain has TRBV4-1 and TRBJ1-1; 8 nucleotides match TRBD1. The V gene's germline CDR1 is MGHRA and CDR2 YSYEKL. V shed 2 bases and J 4 bases; nucleotides not matched to a gene: 6. The CDR3 is 15 amino acids. CDR3 sequence reads: CASSQSQGAFTEAFF. In DNA, the CDR3 is TGCGCCAGCAGCCAAAGTCAGGGGGCGTTCACTGAAGCTTTCTTT.

The J gene is TRBJ2-5, the V gene TRBV7-9; no firm D call. CDR3 length equals 16 residues. The germline V gene has CDR1 SEHNR and CDR2 FQNEAQ (reference sequence). V was trimmed by 5 bases and J by 1 base, leaving 17 bases between them. The CDR3 region is CASSPADLGFQETQYF. CDR3 bases: TGTGCCAGCAGCCCCGCCGATTTGGGATTCCAAGAGACCCAGTACTTC. The variable domain in full, completed from reference TRBV7-9 and TRBJ2-5, reads DTGVSQNPRHKITKRGQNVTFRCDPISEHNRLYWYRQTLGQGPEFLTYFQNEAQLEKSRLLSDRFSAERPKGSFSTLEIQRTEQGDSAMYLCASSPADLGFQETQYFGPGTRLLVL.

J is TRBJ2-5 and V is TRBV5-4; 9 bases line up with TRBD2. Trimming removed 1 base from V and 5 bases from J; junction bases left unmatched: 6. The CDR3 extends over 15 amino acids. Germline V gene sequence: CDR1 SGHNT, CDR2 YYREEE (reference sequence). The CDR3 region has the DNA TGTGCCAGCAGCTTGACGGGACTAGCCGCGGAGACCCAGTACTTC. It specifies CASSLTGLAAETQYF.

This clonotype was detected a few times. J is TRBJ1-1 and V is TRBV7-9; D gene unclear. The germline CDR1 and CDR2 sequences are SEHNR and FQNEAQ (reference sequence). CDR3 length: 12 amino acids. Trimming removed 3 bases from V and 8 bases from J, with 10 bases in between. The DNA for the CDR3 is TGTGCCAGCAGCTTTTCCCTTTCAGAAGCTTTCTTT. This gives the protein CASSFSLSEAFF.

The chain carries TRBV15 and TRBJ2-7; a weak D match, TRBD2 (6 bases). Germline V CDR1 and CDR2: LNHNV, YYDKDF (reference sequence). This CDR3 spans 18 amino acids. Deletions cut 3 bases from V and 1 base from J, with 22 bases between. The chain's CDR3 is CATSRVPVSSGPSYEQYF. The CDR3 region has the DNA TGTGCCACCAGCAGGGTCCCGGTCAGCAGCGGGCCTTCCTACGAGCAGTACTTC.

This clonotype appeared many times. The rearrangement joins TRBV7-8 to TRBJ2-2; no definite D call. Germline CDR1 SGHVS, CDR2 FQNEAQ. The germline V and J ends were trimmed by 5 bases and 6 bases, with 10 bases remaining between them. The CDR3 runs to 13 residues. The CDR3 coding sequence is TGTGCCAGCAGCCCGATCACCCCCGGGGAGCTGTTTTTT. Its translation is CASSPITPGELFF.

This clonotype showed up just a few times. The chain links TRBV4-1 to TRBJ1-3; perhaps TRBD1 as D (5 bases). The CDR3 runs 15 residues. Germline V gives CDR1 MGHRA, CDR2 YSYEKL. V gave up 4 bases and J gave up 2 bases, with 12 bases separating them. DNA for the CDR3: TGCGCCAGCAGCCCGGGGACGGGGGCTGGAAACACCATATATTTT. Protein product: CASSPGTGAGNTIYF.

This clonotype was counted a few times. The chain links TRBV5-4 to TRBJ1-1, with D perhaps TRBD1 (5 bases). Germline V gene data show CDR1 as SGHNT and CDR2 as YYREEE (reference sequence). Trimming stripped 4 bases from V and 5 bases from J, with 18 bases between. This CDR3 is 15 amino acids long. The CDR3 nucleotides read TGTGCCAGCAGCCCGGCCACCGGGACCTTTACTGAAGCTTTCTTT. Its translation is CASSPATGTFTEAFF.

The sample holds a few counts of this clonotype. V and J are TRBV2 and TRBJ2-2; TRBD1 is a possible D gene (6 bases). The CDR3 is 18 amino acids. Trimming stripped 4 bases from V and 0 bases from J, with 18 bases between. Germline CDR1 SNHLY, CDR2 FYNNEI. DNA of the CDR3: TGTGCCAGCAGTGCGACCCTGTTCAGGGGCCCGAACACCGGGGAGCTGTTTTTT. This codes for CASSATLFRGPNTGELFF.

The chain recombines TRBV12-3 or TRBV12-4 with TRBJ2-5, with D possibly TRBD2 on 7 matching bases. This CDR3 spans 14 amino acids. The ends were cut back, 1 base at V and 4 bases at J, with 10 bases in the middle. This CDR3 is CASSLVGGGETQYF. The CDR3 coding sequence is TGTGCCAGCAGTTTAGTAGGGGGGGGAGAGACCCAGTACTTC.

The chain employs TRBV6-1 and TRBJ1-1; D gene unclear. Trimming cost V 6 bases and J 7 bases, with 18 bases left between them. The CDR3 has 14 residues. The germline gives CDR1 MNHNS, CDR2 SASEGT. CDR3 sequence reads: CASSQPLIGYEAFF. In DNA, the CDR3 is TGTGCCAGCAGCCAACCATTAATCGGATATGAAGCTTTCTTT.

The rearrangement uses TRBV18 and TRBJ2-5; TRBD2 might be the D (7 bases). The CDR3 is 19 amino acids. Trimming took off 0 bases at V and 4 bases at J, with 24 bases between the two ends. In germline, CDR1 is KGHSH, CDR2 LQKENI. CDR3 region: CASSPPVGGQARPLETQYF. CDR3 in DNA: TGTGCCAGCTCACCACCGGTGGGGGGGCAGGCCCGACCTCTAGAGACCCAGTACTTC.

The chain joins TRBV19 to TRBJ2-1; 8 bases are a match to TRBD1. J lost 0 bases, V lost 10 bases, and 5 bases had no gene match. Germline V CDR1 and CDR2: LNHDA, SQIVND (reference sequence). The CDR3 length is 14 residues. The CDR3 is CATYDRGSYNEQFF. As DNA, the CDR3 is TGTGCCACCTATGACAGGGGCTCCTACAATGAGCAGTTCTTC.

Only a few counts were recorded for this clonotype. The V call is TRBV4-1, the J call TRBJ2-7; TRBD1 matches 7 bases. J was trimmed by 3 bases and V by 0 bases; bases with no gene match: 8. The CDR3 totals 16 residues. Per germline, CDR1 MGHRA and CDR2 YSYEKL. The CDR3 is CASSQESGTVGYEQYF. The CDR3 DNA is TGCGCCAGCAGCCAAGAATCCGGGACAGTAGGCTACGAGCAGTACTTC.

This clonotype was observed at least ten times. The chain combines TRBV7-2 with TRBJ2-7; tentative D call: TRBD2 (5 bases). Germline CDR1 is SGHTA and CDR2 is FQGNSA. The CDR3 has 14 residues. Between the trimmed V and J ends, which lost 4 bases and 1 base, there was a span of 11 bases. CDR3 loop: CASSSGPGSYEQYF. Here the CDR3 DNA reads TGTGCCAGCAGCTCGGGTCCGGGGTCCTACGAGCAGTACTTC.

The rearrangement uses TRBV7-8 and TRBJ2-3, with 10 positions matching TRBD2. Looked up from germline, CDR1 is SGHVS and CDR2 is FQNEAQ. Unmatched junction bases numbered 4, after V lost 3 bases and J lost 4 bases. The CDR3 has 15 amino acids. The CDR3 loop is CASSFQRGGPDTQYF. DNA of the CDR3: TGTGCCAGCAGCTTTCAGCGGGGGGGCCCAGATACGCAGTATTTT.

This clonotype was recorded many times. The V and J genes are TRBV6-1 and TRBJ1-1; D remains ambiguous. Trimming cost V 5 bases and J 4 bases, with 14 bases left between them. The CDR3 is 14 amino acids. Germline CDR1 and CDR2: MNHNS and SASEGT. The CDR3 loop is CASSYFEGSTEAFF. The CDR3 bases are TGTGCCAGCAGTTATTTTGAGGGAAGCACTGAAGCTTTCTTT.

The sample holds a few counts of this clonotype. The chain joins TRBV11-3 to TRBJ1-4; D ambiguous. The V and J ends lost 8 bases and 8 bases respectively, with 12 bases between them. From germline, CDR1 is SGHNT and CDR2 YENEEA. This CDR3 is built from 12 residues. The CDR3 spells CASPQECEKLFF. The DNA of the CDR3 is TGTGCCAGCCCCCAGGAATGCGAAAAACTGTTTTTT.

In this sample, this clonotype turned up many times. The chain joins TRBV6-5 to TRBJ2-2; no clear D. The CDR3 runs to 14 residues. The ends were cut back, 2 bases at V and 5 bases at J, with 9 bases in the middle. The germline V gene has CDR1 MNHEY and CDR2 SVGAGI. The CDR3 DNA reads as TGTGCCAGCAGTTACAAGAGCGAGACCGGGGAGCTGTTTTTT. Amino acids: CASSYKSETGELFF.

V gene TRBV7-9 combines with J gene TRBJ2-5; perhaps TRBD2 as D (6 bases). Germline V gene lookup returns CDR1 SEHNR and CDR2 FQNEAQ (reference sequence). The CDR3 length is 15 residues. Trimming pared 5 bases from V and 6 bases from J, leaving 19 bases between. CDR3 nucleotide sequence: TGTGCCAGCAGCACACTACAGGAGGGTGGTAAGACCCAGTACTTC. Translated: CASSTLQEGGKTQYF.

This clonotype was detected only a few times. This chain joins TRBV7-6 and TRBJ2-7, with TRBD1 identical over 9 bases. Germline V gene data show CDR1 as SGHVS and CDR2 as FNYEAQ. The CDR3 length is 15 residues. The trim removed 5 bases at V and 1 base at J, leaving 6 bases unmatched. The CDR3, as DNA: TGTGCCAGCAGCCCCGGGACAGGGTCATCCTACGAGCAGTACTTC. Translation gives CASSPGTGSSYEQYF.

This clonotype was counted at least ten times. The chain has TRBV2 and TRBJ2-7, with D maybe TRBD1 (6 bases). Trimming shortened V by 6 bases and J by 5 bases, and 8 bases separated the two germline ends. The germline V gene has CDR1 SNHLY and CDR2 FYNNEI. The CDR3 covers 11 residues. CDR3 residues: CASSHRDEQYF. CDR3 nucleotides: TGTGCCAGCAGCCACAGGGACGAGCAGTACTTC.